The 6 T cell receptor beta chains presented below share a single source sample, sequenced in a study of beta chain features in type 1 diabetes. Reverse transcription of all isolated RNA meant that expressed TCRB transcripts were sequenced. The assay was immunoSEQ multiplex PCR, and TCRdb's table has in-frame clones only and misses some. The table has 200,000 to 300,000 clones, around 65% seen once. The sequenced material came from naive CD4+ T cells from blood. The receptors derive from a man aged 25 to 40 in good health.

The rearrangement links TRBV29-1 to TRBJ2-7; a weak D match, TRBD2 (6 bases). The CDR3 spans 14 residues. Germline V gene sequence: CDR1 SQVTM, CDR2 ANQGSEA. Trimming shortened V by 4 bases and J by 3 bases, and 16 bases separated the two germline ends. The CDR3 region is CSVALSERVYEQYF. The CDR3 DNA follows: TGCAGCGTTGCGTTGTCCGAGCGGGTCTACGAGCAGTACTTC.

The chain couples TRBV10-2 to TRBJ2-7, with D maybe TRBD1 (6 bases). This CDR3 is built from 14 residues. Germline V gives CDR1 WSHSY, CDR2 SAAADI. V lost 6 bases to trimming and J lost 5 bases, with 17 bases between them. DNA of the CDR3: TGCGCCAGCAGCTCTTTAACAGGGAACCACGAGCAGTACTTC. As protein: CASSSLTGNHEQYF.

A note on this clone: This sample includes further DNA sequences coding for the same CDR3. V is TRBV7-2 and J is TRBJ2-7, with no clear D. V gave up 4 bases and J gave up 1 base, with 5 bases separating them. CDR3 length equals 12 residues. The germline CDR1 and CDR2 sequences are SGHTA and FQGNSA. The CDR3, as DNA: TGTGCCAGCAGCTCCCCTTCCTACGAGCAGTACTTC. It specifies CASSSPSYEQYF.

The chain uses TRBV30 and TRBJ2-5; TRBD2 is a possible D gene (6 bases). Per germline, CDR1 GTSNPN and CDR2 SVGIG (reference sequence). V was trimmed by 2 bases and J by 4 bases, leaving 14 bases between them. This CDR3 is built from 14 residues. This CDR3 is CAWSHSLRGETQYF. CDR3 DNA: TGTGCCTGGAGTCACAGCCTGCGGGGAGAGACCCAGTACTTC.

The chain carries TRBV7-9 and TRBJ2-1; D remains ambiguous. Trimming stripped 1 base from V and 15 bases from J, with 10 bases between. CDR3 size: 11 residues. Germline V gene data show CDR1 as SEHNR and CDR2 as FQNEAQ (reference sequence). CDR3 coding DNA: TGTGCCAGCAGCTTAGAGAACTTTTTGTTCTTC. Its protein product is CASSLENFLFF.

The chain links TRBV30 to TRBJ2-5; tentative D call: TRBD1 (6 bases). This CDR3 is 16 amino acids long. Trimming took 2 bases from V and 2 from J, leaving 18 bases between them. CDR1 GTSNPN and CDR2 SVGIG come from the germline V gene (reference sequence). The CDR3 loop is CAWSSARWTDQETQYF. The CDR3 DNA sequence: TGTGCCTGGAGTTCTGCCCGATGGACAGATCAAGAGACCCAGTACTTC.